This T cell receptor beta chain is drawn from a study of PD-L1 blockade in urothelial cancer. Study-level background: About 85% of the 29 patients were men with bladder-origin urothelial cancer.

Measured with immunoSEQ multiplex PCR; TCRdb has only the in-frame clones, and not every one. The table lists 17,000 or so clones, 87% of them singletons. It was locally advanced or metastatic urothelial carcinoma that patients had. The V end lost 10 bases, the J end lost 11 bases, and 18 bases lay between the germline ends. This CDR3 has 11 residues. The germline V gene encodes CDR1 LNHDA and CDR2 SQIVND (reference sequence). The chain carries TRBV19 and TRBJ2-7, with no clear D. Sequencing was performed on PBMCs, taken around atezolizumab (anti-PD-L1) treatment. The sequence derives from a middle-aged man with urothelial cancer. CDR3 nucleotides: TGTGCCACCACGAGCCCAACGGTGGAGTACTTC. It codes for CATTSPTVEYF. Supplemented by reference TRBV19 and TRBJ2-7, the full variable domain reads DGGITQSPKYLFRKEGQNVTLSCEQNLNHDAMYWYRQDPGQGLRLIYYSQIVNDFQKGDIAEGYSVSREKKESFPLTVTSAQKNPTAFYLCATTSPTVEYFGPGTRLTVT.